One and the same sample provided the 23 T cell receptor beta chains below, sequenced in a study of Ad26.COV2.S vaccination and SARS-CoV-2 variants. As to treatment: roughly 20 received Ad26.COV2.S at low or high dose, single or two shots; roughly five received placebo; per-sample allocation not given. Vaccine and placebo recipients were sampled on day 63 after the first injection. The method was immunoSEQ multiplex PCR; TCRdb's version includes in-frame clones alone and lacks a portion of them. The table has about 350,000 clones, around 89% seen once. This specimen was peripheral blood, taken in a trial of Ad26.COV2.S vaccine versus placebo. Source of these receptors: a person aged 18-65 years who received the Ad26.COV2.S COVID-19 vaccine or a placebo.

CDR3 protein: CASTTEGAPTGELFF. The CDR3 DNA follows: TGCGCCAGCACGACCGAGGGGGCACCCACCGGGGAGCTGTTTTTT. The genes are TRBV5-1 and TRBJ2-2; 7 bases are shared with TRBD1. The CDR3 is 15 amino acids. Germline V CDR1 and CDR2: SGHRS, YFSETQ. V dropped 6 bases and J dropped 4; count of bases not matched to a gene: 9.

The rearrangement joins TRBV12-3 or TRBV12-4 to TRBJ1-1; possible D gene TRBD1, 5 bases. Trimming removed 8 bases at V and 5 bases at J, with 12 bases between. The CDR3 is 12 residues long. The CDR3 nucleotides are TGTGCCAGCGCCGCTGAGGGGACTGAAGCTTTCTTT. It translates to CASAAEGTEAFF.

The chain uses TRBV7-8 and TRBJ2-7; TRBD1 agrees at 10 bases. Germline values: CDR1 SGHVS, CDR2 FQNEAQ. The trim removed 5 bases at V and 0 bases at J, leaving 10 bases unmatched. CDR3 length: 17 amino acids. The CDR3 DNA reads TGTGCCAGCAGCGTCCTCCAGGGACAGGGGTCCTCCTACGAGCAGTACTTC. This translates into CASSVLQGQGSSYEQYF. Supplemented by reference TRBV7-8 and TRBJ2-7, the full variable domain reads GAGVSQSPRYKVAKRGQDVALRCDPISGHVSLFWYQQALGQGPEFLTYFQNEAQLDKSGLPSDRFFAERPEGSVSTLKIQRTQQEDSAVYLCASSVLQGQGSSYEQYFGPGTRLTVT.

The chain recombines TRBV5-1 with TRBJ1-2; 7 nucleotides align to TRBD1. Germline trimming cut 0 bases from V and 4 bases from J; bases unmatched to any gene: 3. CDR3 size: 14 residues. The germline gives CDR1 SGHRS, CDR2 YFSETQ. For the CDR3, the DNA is TGCGCCAGCAGCTTGGGACAGGGTAGCTATGGCTACACCTTC. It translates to CASSLGQGSYGYTF. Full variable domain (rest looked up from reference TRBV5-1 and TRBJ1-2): KAGVTQTPRYLIKTRGQQVTLSCSPISGHRSVSWYQQTPGQGLQFLFEYFSETQRNKGNFPGRFSGRQFSNSRSEMNVSTLELGDSALYLCASSLGQGSYGYTFGSGTRLTVV.

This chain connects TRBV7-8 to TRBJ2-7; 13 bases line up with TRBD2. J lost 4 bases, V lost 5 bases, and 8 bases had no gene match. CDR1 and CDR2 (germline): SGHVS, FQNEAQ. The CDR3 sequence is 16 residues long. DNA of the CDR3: TGTGCCAGCAGCCTTAGGACTAGCGGGGGTTGGTACGAGCAGTACTTC. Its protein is CASSLRTSGGWYEQYF.

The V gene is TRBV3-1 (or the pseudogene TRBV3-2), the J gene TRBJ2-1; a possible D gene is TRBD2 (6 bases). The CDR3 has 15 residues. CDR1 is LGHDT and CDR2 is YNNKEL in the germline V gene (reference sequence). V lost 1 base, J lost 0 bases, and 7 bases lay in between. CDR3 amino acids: CASSQAGASYNEQFF. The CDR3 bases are TGTGCCAGCAGCCAAGCGGGAGCCTCCTACAATGAGCAGTTCTTC.

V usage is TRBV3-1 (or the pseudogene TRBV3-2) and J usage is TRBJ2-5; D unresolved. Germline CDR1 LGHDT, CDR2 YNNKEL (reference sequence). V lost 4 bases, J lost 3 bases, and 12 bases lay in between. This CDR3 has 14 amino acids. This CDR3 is CASSPSGPKETQYF. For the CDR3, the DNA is TGTGCCAGCAGCCCCTCCGGGCCAAAAGAGACCCAGTACTTC.

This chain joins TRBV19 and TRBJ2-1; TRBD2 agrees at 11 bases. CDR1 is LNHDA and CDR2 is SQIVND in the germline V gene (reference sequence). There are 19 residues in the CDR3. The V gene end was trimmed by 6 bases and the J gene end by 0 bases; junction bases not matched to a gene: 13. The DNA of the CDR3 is TGTGCCAGTAGCTTTCCCACTAGCGGGAGTATCAGCTCCTACAATGAGCAGTTCTTC. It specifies CASSFPTSGSISSYNEQFF.

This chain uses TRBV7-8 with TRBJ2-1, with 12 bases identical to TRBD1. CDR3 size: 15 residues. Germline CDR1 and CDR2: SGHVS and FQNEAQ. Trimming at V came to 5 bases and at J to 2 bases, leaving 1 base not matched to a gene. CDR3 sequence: CASSGTGGPYNEQFF. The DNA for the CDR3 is TGTGCCAGCAGCGGGACAGGGGGCCCCTACAATGAGCAGTTCTTC.

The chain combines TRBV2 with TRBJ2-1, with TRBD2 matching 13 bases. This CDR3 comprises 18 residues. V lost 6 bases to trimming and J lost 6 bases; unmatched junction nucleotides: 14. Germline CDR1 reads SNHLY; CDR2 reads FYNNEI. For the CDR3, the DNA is TGTGCCAGCAGGTCCACTAGCGGGAGGGCCAGCGGTCGCAATGAGCAGTTCTTC. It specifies CASRSTSGRASGRNEQFF.

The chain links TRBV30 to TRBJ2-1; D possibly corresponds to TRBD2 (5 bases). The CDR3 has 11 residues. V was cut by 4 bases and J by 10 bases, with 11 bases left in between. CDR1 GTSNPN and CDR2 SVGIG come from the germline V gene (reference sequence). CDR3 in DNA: TGTGCCTGGAACGAGGGCGGGGAGCAGTTCTTC. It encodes CAWNEGGEQFF.

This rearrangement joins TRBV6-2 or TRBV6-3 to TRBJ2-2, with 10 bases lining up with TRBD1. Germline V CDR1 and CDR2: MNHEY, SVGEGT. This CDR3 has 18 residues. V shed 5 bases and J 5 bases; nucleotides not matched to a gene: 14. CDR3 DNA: TGTGCCAGCAGTGCCCCCGACAGGGGGCGGAGGAGTACCGGGGAGCTGTTTTTT. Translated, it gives CASSAPDRGRRSTGELFF.

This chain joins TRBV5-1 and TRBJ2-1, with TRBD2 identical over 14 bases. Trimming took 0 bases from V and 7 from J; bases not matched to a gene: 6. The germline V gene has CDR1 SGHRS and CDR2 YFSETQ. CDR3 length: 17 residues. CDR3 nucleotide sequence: TGCGCCAGCAGCTTGGTTGTGACTAGCGGGAGGGTAAATGAGCAGTTCTTC. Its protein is CASSLVVTSGRVNEQFF.

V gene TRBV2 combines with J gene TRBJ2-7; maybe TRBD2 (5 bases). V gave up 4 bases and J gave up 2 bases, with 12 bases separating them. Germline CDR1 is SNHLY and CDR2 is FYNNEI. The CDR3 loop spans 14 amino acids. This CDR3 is CASSVGRRAYEQYF. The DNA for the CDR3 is TGTGCCAGCAGTGTTGGAAGGCGGGCCTACGAGCAGTACTTC.

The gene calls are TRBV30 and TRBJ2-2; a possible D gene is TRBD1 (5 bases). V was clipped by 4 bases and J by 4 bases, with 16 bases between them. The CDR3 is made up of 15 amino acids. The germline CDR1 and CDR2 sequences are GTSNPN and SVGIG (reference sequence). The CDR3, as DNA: TGTGCCTGGAAGGTACACCGGACAAGCACCGGGGAGCTGTTTTTT. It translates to CAWKVHRTSTGELFF. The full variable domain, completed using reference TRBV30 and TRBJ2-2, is SQTIHQWPATLVQPVGSPLSLECTVEGTSNPNLYWYRQAAGRGLQLLFYSVGIGQISSEVPQNLSASRPQDRQFILSSKKLLLSDSGFYLCAWKVHRTSTGELFFGEGSRLTVL.

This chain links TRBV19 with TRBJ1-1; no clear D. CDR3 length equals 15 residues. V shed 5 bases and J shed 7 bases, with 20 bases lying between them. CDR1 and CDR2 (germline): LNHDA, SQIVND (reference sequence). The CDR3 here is CASSLTLILIDEAFF. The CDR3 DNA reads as TGTGCCAGTAGTTTGACCTTGATACTGATAGATGAAGCTTTCTTT.

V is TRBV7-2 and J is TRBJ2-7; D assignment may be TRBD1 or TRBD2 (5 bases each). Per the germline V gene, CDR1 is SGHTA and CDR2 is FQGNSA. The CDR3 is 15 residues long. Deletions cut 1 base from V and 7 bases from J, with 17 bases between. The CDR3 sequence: CASSLDGTVGREQYF. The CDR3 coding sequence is TGTGCCAGCAGCTTAGACGGGACGGTCGGTCGGGAGCAGTACTTC.

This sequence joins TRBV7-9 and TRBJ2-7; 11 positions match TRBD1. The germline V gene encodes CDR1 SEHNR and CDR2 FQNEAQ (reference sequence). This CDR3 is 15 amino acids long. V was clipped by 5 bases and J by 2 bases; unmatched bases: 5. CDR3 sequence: CASSDRGQGAYEQYF. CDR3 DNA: TGTGCCAGCAGCGACCGGGGACAGGGGGCCTACGAGCAGTACTTC.

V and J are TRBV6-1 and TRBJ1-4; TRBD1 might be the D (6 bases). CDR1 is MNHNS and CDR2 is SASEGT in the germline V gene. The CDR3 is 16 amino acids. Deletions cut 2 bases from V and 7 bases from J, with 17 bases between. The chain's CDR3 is CASSENVWGGREKLFF. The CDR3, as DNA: TGTGCCAGCAGTGAAAACGTTTGGGGGGGGCGTGAAAAACTGTTTTTT.

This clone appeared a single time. The DNA of the CDR3 is TGTGCCAGCAGCCCCCGGGGGGTTGGTTTGGATGGCTACACCTTC. It translates to CASSPRGVGLDGYTF. The chain joins TRBV11-3 to TRBJ1-2; a weak D match, TRBD1 (5 bases). The CDR3 contains 15 residues. The germline V gene has CDR1 SGHNT and CDR2 YENEEA. V lost 5 bases, J lost 6 bases, and 19 bases lay in between. Based on the CDR3 plus reference TRBV11-3 and TRBJ1-2, the full variable domain is EAGVVQSPRYKIIEKKQPVAFWCNPISGHNTLYWYLQNLGQGPELLIRYENEEAVDDSQLPKDRFSAERLKGVDSTLKIQPAELGDSAVYLCASSPRGVGLDGYTFGSGTRLTVV.

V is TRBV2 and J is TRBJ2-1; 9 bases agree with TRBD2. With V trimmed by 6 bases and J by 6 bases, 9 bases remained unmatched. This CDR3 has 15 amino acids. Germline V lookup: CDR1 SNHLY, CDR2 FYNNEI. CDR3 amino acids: CASRTSGFWGNEQFF. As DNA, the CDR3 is TGTGCCAGCAGGACTAGCGGCTTTTGGGGCAATGAGCAGTTCTTC.

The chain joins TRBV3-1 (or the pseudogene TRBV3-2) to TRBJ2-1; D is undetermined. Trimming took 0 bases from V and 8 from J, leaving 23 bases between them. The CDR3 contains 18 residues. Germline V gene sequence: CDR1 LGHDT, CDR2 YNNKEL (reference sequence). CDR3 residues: CASSQDLGGYLVVDEQFF. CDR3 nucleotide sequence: TGTGCCAGCAGCCAAGATTTGGGCGGTTATTTAGTGGTTGATGAGCAGTTCTTC.

CDR3 sequence reads: CASSPGILANTGELFF. CDR3 nucleotides: TGCGCCAGCAGCCCAGGGATTCTCGCGAACACCGGGGAGCTGTTTTTT. The chain recombines TRBV5-1 with TRBJ2-2; D may be TRBD1 (5 bases). V was cut by 4 bases and J by 0 bases, with 13 bases left in between. CDR1 and CDR2 from the germline V gene are SGHRS and YFSETQ. There are 16 residues in the CDR3.